The subject of this entry is one T cell receptor (beta chain). The repertoire was sequenced with immunoSEQ multiplex PCR; TCRdb's copy has only in-frame clones and lacks some. This table has roughly 220,000 clones, around 87% appearing once. Germline V gene data show CDR1 as SGHTA and CDR2 as FQGTGA. The CDR3 consists of 14 residues. V was pared by 5 bases and J by 3 bases, with 13 bases between. This specimen comes from a study of blood T cell repertoires in COVID-19. The chain uses TRBV7-3 and TRBJ1-1, with a weak D call TRBD1 (5 bases). The sequencing sample was made of PBMCs or T cells enriched from blood (not recorded which). This TCR derives from a woman under 30 in a cohort exposed to, infected with or recovered from COVID-19 (not recorded which). As DNA, the CDR3 is TGTGCCAGCAGCCTCGCAGGGCTCGACACTGAAGCTTTCTTT. Its protein product is CASSLAGLDTEAFF. Full variable domain (missing parts from reference TRBV7-3 and TRBJ1-1): GAGVSQTPSNKVTEKGKYVELRCDPISGHTALYWYRQSLGQGPEFLIYFQGTGAADDSGLPNDRFFAVRPEGSVSTLKIQRTERGDSAVYLCASSLAGLDTEAFFGQGTRLTVV.